The 2 T cell receptor beta chains below come from one sample, sequenced in a study of blood T cell repertoires in COVID-19. Assay: immunoSEQ multiplex PCR; the TCRdb copy retains only in-frame clones and omits some. The sample includes about 250,000 clones, approximately 83% of them seen just once. Sample: peripheral blood. The source is an older person with COVID-19, enrolled during active disease.

The chain carries TRBV6-5 and TRBJ1-1; 7 bases match TRBD1. The J segment lost 1 base and the V segment lost 6 bases, leaving 5 bases of the junction unmatched. Germline V CDR1 and CDR2: MNHEY, SVGAGI. The CDR3 is 14 amino acids. DNA for the CDR3: TGTGCCAGCAGCCCAAGACAGGGGAACACTGAAGCTTTCTTT. Translating it yields CASSPRQGNTEAFF.

This rearrangement joins TRBV7-2 to TRBJ1-3; TRBD1 is a possible D gene (6 bases). V was pared by 2 bases and J by 7 bases, with 9 bases between. CDR3 length equals 13 residues. CDR1 is SGHTA, CDR2 FQGNSA, per germline. CDR3 in amino acids: CASSLQGGNTIYF. CDR3 bases: TGTGCCAGCAGCTTACAAGGGGGTAACACCATATATTTT.